Listed here is a single TCR beta chain. Study processing details: From reference gene primer amplification, estimates of nucleated cell counts were derived. Clones were sequenced by immunoSEQ multiplex PCR, and TCRdb holds only the in-frame ones, with some missing. Clone size and the V and J calls come from that table; the DNA yielded D and trimming. Here the sample spans roughly 250,000 clones, 65% to 90% being singletons. Trimming shortened V by 1 base and J by 4 bases, and 14 bases separated the two germline ends. The CDR3 is 17 amino acids. Per germline, CDR1 MDHEN and CDR2 SYDVKM. The sample originates from a study of blood T cell repertoires in COVID-19. Study summary: Specimens from acute and convalescent COVID-19 originated in the United States, Italy and Spain. T cells, B-cell-depleted T cells, or PBMCs supplied cDNA or gDNA.

This TCR came from a woman over 75 with active or convalescent COVID-19. This chain joins TRBV28 and TRBJ2-6, with a weak D call TRBD2 (5 bases). The sample comprised peripheral blood. The CDR3, as DNA: TGTGCCAGCAGTTTATCCGGACTCGGGAAGGGGGCCAACGTCCTGACTTTC. It translates to CASSLSGLGKGANVLTF. Full variable domain (rest looked up from reference TRBV28 and TRBJ2-6): DVKVTQSSRYLVKRTGEKVFLECVQDMDHENMFWYRQDPGLGLRLIYFSYDVKMKEKGDIPEGYSVSREKKERFSLILESASTNQTSMYLCASSLSGLGKGANVLTFGAGSRLTVL.